This T cell receptor (beta chain) was found in a study of OX40 agonist ivuxolimab in advanced cancers. The protocol was immunoSEQ multiplex PCR, while the TCRdb copy is restricted to in-frame clones and leaves out a portion. The table includes about 46,000 clones, around nine tenths detected once. J was trimmed by 3 bases and V by 0 bases; bases with no gene match: 3. CDR1 is SGHAT, CDR2 FQNNGV, per germline. The CDR3 consists of 17 residues. The material sequenced was CD4+ or CD8+ T cells sorted from blood, taken in a trial of the OX40 agonist ivuxolimab. This chain uses TRBV11-2 with TRBJ2-7; TRBD2 matches at 15 bases. This receptor was identified in an adult with an advanced solid tumor such as melanoma, head and neck, liver or kidney cancer. CDR3 sequence (DNA): TGTGCCAGCAGCTTAGAACAGGGACTAGCGGGAGGCTACGAGCAGTACTTC. As protein: CASSLEQGLAGGYEQYF.